This TCR beta chain comes out of a study of control samples from healthy donors and cancer patients. Germline V gene data show CDR1 as SGHNT and CDR2 as YENEEA. The V and J ends lost 2 bases and 3 bases respectively, with 4 bases between them. The CDR3 extends over 12 amino acids. TCRdb's table, derived via immunoSEQ multiplex PCR, lists solely in-frame clones and lacks some. The table records roughly 130,000 clones, approximately 91% of them present only once. The sample taken for sequencing was blood. The chain recombines TRBV11-3 with TRBJ1-2; D unresolved. This sequence was found in a man between 50 and 59 years old in good health. The CDR3 DNA is TGTGCCAGCAGCTTAACGGACTATGGCTACACCTTC. Residues: CASSLTDYGYTF.